Shown below are 21 T cell receptor beta chains from a single sample sequenced in a study of T cell responses to AZD1222 COVID-19 vaccine. Profiling relied on immunoSEQ multiplex PCR, and the TCRdb table lists in-frame clones only, not all of them. The data show 150,000 or so clones, with about 90% seen just once and about 2.7% held by the top ten. This sample comprised peripheral blood, obtained on day 0 of AZD1222 vaccination. The receptor source for this set is an adult in good health.

The rearrangement joins TRBV10-3 to TRBJ2-1, with TRBD1 identical over 7 bases. CDR1 and CDR2 from the germline V gene are ENHRY and SYGVKD. This CDR3 comprises 15 residues. The V segment lost 2 bases and the J segment 6 bases; nucleotides outside the gene matches: 7. The CDR3 is CAISERQGLINEQFF. The CDR3 DNA is TGTGCCATCAGTGAGAGACAGGGTTTAATCAATGAGCAGTTCTTC.

This clone was seen a few times. The chain couples TRBV9 to TRBJ2-5; D gene uncertain. The V end was cut by 4 bases, the J end by 2 bases, with 12 bases between. Germline V gene data show CDR1 as SGDLS and CDR2 as YYNGEE. The CDR3 has 14 amino acids. CDR3 DNA sequence: TGTGCCAGCAGCCCTCAGACATCACAAGAGACCCAGTACTTC. Translated: CASSPQTSQETQYF.

This clone was detected only once. The rearrangement links TRBV6-5 to TRBJ2-7; D gene uncertain. V was cut by 7 bases and J by 3 bases, with 16 bases left in between. This CDR3 has 14 amino acids. Per germline, CDR1 MNHEY and CDR2 SVGAGI. The CDR3 loop is CASTPPDGSYEQYF. CDR3 in DNA: TGTGCCAGCACCCCCCCCGACGGAAGCTACGAGCAGTACTTC.

The chain links TRBV7-9 to TRBJ1-2; TRBD1 aligns across 9 bases. Germline CDR1 SEHNR, CDR2 FQNEAQ (reference sequence). The V gene end was trimmed by 4 bases and the J gene end by 4 bases; junction bases not matched to a gene: 7. The CDR3 is made up of 15 amino acids. CDR3 coding DNA: TGTGCCAGCAGCTCAGGGACAGGGCCGCTCTATGGCTACACCTTC. Translation gives CASSSGTGPLYGYTF.

The V call is TRBV18, the J call TRBJ1-3; 11 positions match TRBD1. Unmatched junction bases numbered 3, after V lost 3 bases and J lost 2 bases. Germline values: CDR1 KGHSH, CDR2 LQKENI. The length of the CDR3 is 16 residues. CDR3 loop: CASSPEDRGPGNTIYF. For the CDR3, the DNA is TGTGCCAGCTCACCCGAGGACAGGGGGCCTGGAAACACCATATATTTT.

This clone was detected once. This rearrangement joins TRBV27 to TRBJ1-5, with a weak D call TRBD1 (6 bases). Germline V gives CDR1 MNHEY, CDR2 SMNVEV (reference sequence). The CDR3 sequence is 13 residues long. Trimming took 9 bases from V and 6 from J, leaving 15 bases between them. In DNA, the CDR3 is TGTGCCAGTGCCCGGGGGGGGCGTCAGCCCCAGCATTTT. It translates to CASARGGRQPQHF.

The CDR3 DNA reads TGTGCCAGCAGCAATGGGACTCAAACTAATGAAAAACTGTTTTTT. This codes for CASSNGTQTNEKLFF. J is TRBJ1-4 and V is TRBV21-1. TRBV21-1 is a recognized pseudogene. This CDR3 contains 15 residues.

The chain carries TRBV4-1 and TRBJ1-4; 9 bases agree with TRBD1. After removal of 0 bases from V and 4 bases from J, the junction contained 3 bases not matched to a gene. From germline, CDR1 is MGHRA and CDR2 YSYEKL. The CDR3 covers 16 residues. The CDR3 protein is CASSQEVDRGNEKLFF. The CDR3 DNA reads TGCGCCAGCAGCCAAGAGGTGGACAGGGGTAATGAAAAACTGTTTTTT.

The DNA of the CDR3 is TGTGCCAGCAGGCGTAGGGGGCACGAGACCCAGTACTTC. Translated: CASRRRGHETQYF. The J gene is TRBJ2-5, the V gene TRBV6-5; 7 nucleotides line up with TRBD1. Germline lookup yields CDR1 MNHEY and CDR2 SVGAGI. The CDR3 extends over 13 amino acids. The V segment lost 6 bases and the J segment 5 bases; nucleotides outside the gene matches: 6.

The rearrangement joins TRBV15 to TRBJ2-3; D call uncertain. The germline V gene has CDR1 LNHNV and CDR2 YYDKDF (reference sequence). CDR3 size: 14 residues. With 4 bases removed from V and 1 base from J, the gap between germline ends came to 9 bases. Here the CDR3 DNA reads TGTGCCACCAGCACCACCCCGGGCACAGATACGCAGTATTTT. It encodes CATSTTPGTDTQYF.

The chain is built from TRBV30 and TRBJ1-2; D is perhaps TRBD1 (5 bases). V was clipped by 0 bases and J by 8 bases, with 10 bases between them. The CDR3 length is 12 residues. Germline CDR1 GTSNPN, CDR2 SVGIG (reference sequence). CDR3 sequence (DNA): TGTGCCTGGAGTGTAGGGGCAGGGGGCTACACCTTC. Translating gives CAWSVGAGGYTF.

The CDR3 region is CASSVGVAGAFQETQYF. In DNA form, the CDR3 reads TGTGCCAGCAGCGTAGGGGTAGCGGGGGCTTTCCAAGAGACCCAGTACTTC. The gene calls are TRBV9 and TRBJ2-5; 9 nucleotides line up with TRBD2. The CDR3 runs 17 residues. CDR1 is SGDLS, CDR2 YYNGEE, per germline. The junction had 7 bases not matched to a gene; V was cut back by 0 bases and J by 1 base.

The rearrangement joins TRBV7-2 to TRBJ2-5, with 9 bases fitting TRBD2. The CDR3 sequence is 17 residues long. Germline V CDR1 and CDR2: SGHTA, FQGNSA. The ends lost 1 base at V and 4 bases at J; junction bases unmatched: 10. CDR3 nucleotides: TGTGCCAGCAGCTTAGGGTTCCTAGCGGGGATCGGAGAGACCCAGTACTTC. Its translation: CASSLGFLAGIGETQYF.

As for this clone: At the DNA level, this CDR3 is encoded by other sequences in the same sample as well. The chain uses TRBV28 and TRBJ1-2; D remains ambiguous. The CDR3 is 12 amino acids. The ends were cut back, 3 bases at V and 2 bases at J, with 4 bases in the middle. From germline, CDR1 is MDHEN and CDR2 SYDVKM. The CDR3 DNA follows: TGTGCCAGCAGTTTGGGGAACTATGGCTACACCTTC. Protein: CASSLGNYGYTF.

The rearrangement uses TRBV7-2 and TRBJ2-2; TRBD2 is a possible D gene (6 bases). Germline V gene sequence: CDR1 SGHTA, CDR2 FQGNSA. The CDR3 extends over 15 amino acids. Trimming left V 6 bases short and J 7 bases short, with 18 bases between. This chain's CDR3 is CASRLTEGPNGELFF. CDR3 DNA sequence: TGTGCCAGCAGACTTACGGAGGGCCCTAACGGGGAGCTGTTTTTT.

The rearrangement links TRBV4-1 to TRBJ2-7; 8 positions agree with TRBD1. This CDR3 spans 15 amino acids. V was clipped by 9 bases and J by 4 bases; unmatched bases: 14. CDR1 and CDR2 (germline): MGHRA, YSYEKL. CDR3 nucleotides: TGCGCCAGTGGTTGGGGGCAGGGGGCGAGGTACGAGCAGTACTTC. Protein: CASGWGQGARYEQYF.

This clone was seen once. The genes are TRBV19 and TRBJ2-7; D uncertain. V lost 3 bases, J lost 0 bases, and 12 bases lay in between. Germline-derived CDR1 and CDR2 are LNHDA and SQIVND (reference sequence). The CDR3 has 15 residues. The CDR3 is CASSILAAASYEQYF. CDR3 nucleotides: TGTGCCAGTAGTATTCTGGCGGCAGCCTCCTACGAGCAGTACTTC.

The chain has TRBV6-5 and TRBJ1-1; D gene ambiguous. The V end lost 0 bases, the J end lost 10 bases, and 9 bases lay between the germline ends. The length of the CDR3 is 12 residues. Germline V gives CDR1 MNHEY, CDR2 SVGAGI. CDR3 bases: TGTGCCAGCAGTTACTCTCCCCCCCCAGCTTTCTTT. Translation: CASSYSPPPAFF.

The gene calls are TRBV7-9 and TRBJ2-7; 10 nucleotides line up with TRBD1. This CDR3 region has 17 residues. The J segment lost 7 bases and the V segment lost 4 bases, leaving 16 bases of the junction unmatched. The germline V gene encodes CDR1 SEHNR and CDR2 FQNEAQ (reference sequence). The CDR3 reads CASSSPPGDRGLREQYF. The CDR3 DNA reads TGTGCCAGCAGCTCCCCTCCGGGGGACAGGGGATTGCGGGAGCAGTACTTC.

The chain employs TRBV7-3 and TRBJ2-1; TRBD2 agrees at 7 bases. Germline loops: CDR1 SGHTA, CDR2 FQGTGA. This CDR3 is built from 14 residues. The V segment lost 0 bases and the J segment 15 bases; nucleotides outside the gene matches: 11. CDR3 in amino acids: CASSLTPGLSPLFF. The CDR3 nucleotides are TGTGCCAGCAGCTTAACCCCGGGACTAAGTCCCCTGTTCTTC.

V and J are TRBV2 and TRBJ1-3, with 7 nucleotides matching TRBD1. The CDR3 extends over 15 amino acids. Germline assignment: CDR1 SNHLY and CDR2 FYNNEI. Trimming cost V 6 bases and J 0 bases; bases outside gene matches: 5. Here the CDR3 DNA reads TGTGCCAGCAGCTGGGACAGAAACTCTGGAAACACCATATATTTT. It translates to CASSWDRNSGNTIYF.